Following are 25 T cell receptor beta chains from one sample sequenced in a study of blood T cell repertoires in COVID-19 (dated by TCRdb to 2020 to 2021). The library was generated by the immunoSEQ multiplex PCR assay. Not all clones reach the TCRdb copy of this immuneACCESS table, which keeps in-frame sequences only. Checked studies attribute under half of the gap to unresolved V genes and leave the rest unexplained. The sample profile shows roughly 250,000 clones; approximately 83% of them were found once. In total, the top ten clones hold 3% to 4% of the sample. The sample consisted of PBMCs or T cells enriched from blood (not recorded which). Receptor source: a woman aged 40 to 50 with acute COVID-19.

The chain uses TRBV5-4 and TRBJ2-1; TRBD2 matches at 9 bases. Per the germline V gene, CDR1 is SGHNT and CDR2 is YYREEE (reference sequence). The V segment lost 2 bases and the J segment 7 bases; nucleotides outside the gene matches: 7. The CDR3 runs 15 residues. In nucleotides, the CDR3 is TGTGCCAGCAGCTTCGCTCTAGCGGGAACGAATGAGCAGTTCTTC. Translated, it gives CASSFALAGTNEQFF. Complete variable domain (other parts from reference TRBV5-4 and TRBJ2-1): ETGVTQSPTHLIKTRGQQVTLRCSSQSGHNTVSWYQQALGQGPQFIFQYYREEENGRGNFPPRFSGLQFPNYSSELNVNALELDDSALYLCASSFALAGTNEQFFGPGTRLTVL.

This rearrangement joins TRBV19 to TRBJ2-7; 9 bases fit TRBD1. The CDR3 is 14 amino acids. The V gene end was trimmed by 5 bases and the J gene end by 4 bases; junction bases not matched to a gene: 6. CDR1 is LNHDA, CDR2 SQIVND, per germline (reference sequence). CDR3 sequence reads: CASSSPGTGYEQYF. The CDR3 DNA reads as TGTGCCAGTAGTTCCCCCGGGACAGGGTACGAGCAGTACTTC.

The chain uses TRBV7-8 and TRBJ2-2; no reliable D call. The CDR3 contains 12 residues. Germline CDR1 reads SGHVS; CDR2 reads FQNEAQ. The V and J ends lost 1 base and 7 bases respectively, with 4 bases between them. The CDR3 nucleotides are TGTGCCAGCAGCTTAGACATCGGGGAGCTGTTTTTT. Protein sequence: CASSLDIGELFF.

The chain recombines TRBV25-1 with TRBJ1-1, with 7 bases matching TRBD1. The V gene's germline CDR1 is MGHDK and CDR2 SYGVNS. This CDR3 spans 14 amino acids. V was clipped by 5 bases and J by 4 bases; unmatched bases: 7. The CDR3 here is CASSPRQGGTEAFF. The CDR3 DNA reads TGTGCCAGCAGTCCAAGACAGGGAGGCACTGAAGCTTTCTTT.

This sequence joins TRBV7-9 and TRBJ2-5; possible D gene TRBD1, 6 bases. Trimming shortened V by 5 bases and J by 4 bases, and 23 bases separated the two germline ends. The germline V gene encodes CDR1 SEHNR and CDR2 FQNEAQ (reference sequence). The CDR3 is 17 residues long. CDR3 amino acids: CASSRRKVGRGGETQYF. The DNA for the CDR3 is TGTGCCAGCAGCCGACGCAAGGTCGGCAGGGGTGGAGAGACCCAGTACTTC.

This rearrangement joins TRBV27 to TRBJ1-1; the D is unclear. Trimming removed 3 bases from V and 4 bases from J, with 9 bases in between. The germline V gene encodes CDR1 MNHEY and CDR2 SMNVEV (reference sequence). The CDR3 length is 13 residues. The CDR3 nucleotides are TGTGCCAGCAGTTTTATAACGGGCACTGAAGCTTTCTTT. Its translation is CASSFITGTEAFF.

The genes are TRBV19 and TRBJ1-3; perhaps TRBD1 as D (5 bases). Trimming took off 6 bases at V and 0 bases at J, with 12 bases between the two ends. The CDR3 is 15 amino acids. Germline values: CDR1 LNHDA, CDR2 SQIVND (reference sequence). CDR3 DNA: TGTGCCAGTAGCGATAAGGGGCTCTCTGGAAACACCATATATTTT. This sequence encodes CASSDKGLSGNTIYF.

The J gene is TRBJ1-1, the V gene TRBV11-3; D is perhaps TRBD1 (6 bases). This CDR3 spans 15 amino acids. From germline, CDR1 is SGHNT and CDR2 YENEEA. V lost 5 bases and J lost 1, with 14 bases in between. CDR3: CASSPYRDPNTEAFF. As DNA, the CDR3 is TGTGCCAGCAGCCCTTACAGGGACCCGAACACTGAAGCTTTCTTT.

The chain uses TRBV27 and TRBJ2-2; 7 bases align to TRBD1. Germline V gene sequence: CDR1 MNHEY, CDR2 SMNVEV (reference sequence). The CDR3 has 16 residues. Trimming at V came to 4 bases and at J to 1 base, leaving 6 bases not matched to a gene. This chain's CDR3 is CASSSQGQLNTGELFF. CDR3 DNA sequence: TGTGCCAGCAGTTCCCAGGGACAGTTGAACACCGGGGAGCTGTTTTTT.

The chain combines TRBV6-6 with TRBJ1-5; TRBD1 might be the D (6 bases). Germline values: CDR1 MNHNY, CDR2 SVGAGI (reference sequence). V was clipped by 6 bases and J by 2 bases, with 8 bases between them. There are 13 residues in the CDR3. The CDR3 nucleotides are TGTGCCAGCAGCCCAGGGGGCAATCAGCCCCAGCATTTT. This codes for CASSPGGNQPQHF.

The rearrangement links TRBV3-1 (or the pseudogene TRBV3-2) to TRBJ2-6; 9 bases line up with TRBD1. Looked up from germline, CDR1 is LGHDT and CDR2 is YNNKEL (reference sequence). This CDR3 contains 17 residues. V shed 2 bases and J 1 base; nucleotides not matched to a gene: 3. The CDR3 spells CASSQNRGQSGANVLTF. CDR3 nucleotides: TGTGCCAGCAGCCAAAACAGGGGGCAATCTGGGGCCAACGTCCTGACTTTC.

This chain uses TRBV9 with TRBJ1-6; TRBD1 matches 9 bases. V was pared by 4 bases and J by 8 bases, with 7 bases of the junction left unmatched. The CDR3 totals 15 residues. Germline CDR1 reads SGDLS; CDR2 reads YYNGEE. CDR3 protein: CASSTQGAGDSPLHF. The CDR3 region has the DNA TGTGCCAGCAGCACACAGGGGGCGGGGGATTCACCCCTCCACTTT.

The DNA for the CDR3 is TGTGCCAGCAGTTCCCATTTGACAGGGGAGAACTATGGCTACACCTTC. This gives the protein CASSSHLTGENYGYTF. The chain carries TRBV6-5 and TRBJ1-2, with TRBD1 identical over 8 bases. The length of the CDR3 is 16 residues. Losses at the gene ends were 4 bases for V and 2 bases for J; bases not matched to a gene: 9. Germline assignment: CDR1 MNHEY and CDR2 SVGAGI.

The gene calls are TRBV7-9 and TRBJ2-1; 7 bases align to TRBD1. With V trimmed by 3 bases and J by 4 bases, 3 bases remained unmatched. Germline V lookup: CDR1 SEHNR, CDR2 FQNEAQ (reference sequence). The CDR3 totals 14 residues. CDR3 residues: CASSLGQIYNEQFF. DNA of the CDR3: TGTGCCAGCAGCTTGGGACAGATTTACAATGAGCAGTTCTTC.

This clone was seen a single time. V and J are TRBV11-3 and TRBJ2-2; maybe TRBD1 (6 bases). The V end was cut by 1 base, the J end by 5 bases, with 14 bases between. Germline lookup yields CDR1 SGHNT and CDR2 YENEEA. The CDR3 has 16 residues. The DNA for the CDR3 is TGTGCCAGCAGCTTAGTGGCTGGGGGCGATACCGGGGAGCTGTTTTTT. This gives the protein CASSLVAGGDTGELFF.

As for this clone: A read error may be the cause here, since a much bigger clone is one base away. This chain uses TRBV6-5 with TRBJ2-7; D possibly corresponds to TRBD1 (6 bases). The CDR3 runs to 13 residues. V lost 6 bases to trimming and J lost 2 bases, with 11 bases between them. Per germline, CDR1 MNHEY and CDR2 SVGAGI. The DNA of the CDR3 is TGTGCCAGCAGCTTGGACAGAGCCTACGAGCAGTACTTC. Translation gives CASSLDRAYEQYF.

The chain links TRBV23-1 to TRBJ1-2, with 7 bases matching TRBD1. TRBV23-1 belongs to the ORF category, with a function that is uncertain. This CDR3 contains 16 residues. J was trimmed by 0 bases and V by 4 bases; bases with no gene match: 8. The CDR3 DNA reads as TGCGCCAGCAGTCGTAAACAGGGGCGGTCTAACTATGGCTACACCTTC. Translation gives CASSRKQGRSNYGYTF.

This chain links TRBV3-1 (or the pseudogene TRBV3-2) with TRBJ2-1; 9 bases agree with TRBD1. The CDR3 is made up of 15 amino acids. Germline V gene sequence: CDR1 LGHDT, CDR2 YNNKEL (reference sequence). Unmatched junction bases numbered 8, after V lost 4 bases and J lost 7 bases. Here the CDR3 DNA reads TGTGCCAGCAGCCTAGGGACAGGGCCGATGAATGAGCAGTTCTTC. It codes for CASSLGTGPMNEQFF.

V usage is TRBV3-1 (or the pseudogene TRBV3-2) and J usage is TRBJ2-1; 9 bases match TRBD2. Germline values: CDR1 LGHDT, CDR2 YNNKEL (reference sequence). The trim removed 1 base at V and 7 bases at J, leaving 5 bases unmatched. The CDR3 totals 15 residues. CDR3 DNA: TGTGCCAGCAGCCAAGTAGCGGGAGCCCGGAATGAGCAGTTCTTC. Its protein product is CASSQVAGARNEQFF.

This chain uses TRBV30 with TRBJ2-1; possible D gene TRBD1, 5 bases. CDR3 size: 15 residues. The germline gives CDR1 GTSNPN, CDR2 SVGIG (reference sequence). Trimming took 2 bases from V and 0 from J, leaving 11 bases between them. Here the CDR3 DNA reads TGTGCCTGGAGTAGGGGTCATAGCTCCTACAATGAGCAGTTCTTC. Translation: CAWSRGHSSYNEQFF.

The rearrangement uses TRBV6-5 and TRBJ2-1, with 7 bases matching TRBD1. Germline assignment: CDR1 MNHEY and CDR2 SVGAGI. V gave up 5 bases and J gave up 2 bases; unmatched junction bases: 3. CDR3 length: 14 residues. The CDR3 region is CASSNRGTYNEQFF. The CDR3 DNA follows: TGTGCCAGCAGTAACAGGGGAACCTACAATGAGCAGTTCTTC.

This sequence joins TRBV14 and TRBJ2-1; D might be TRBD2 (6 bases). Deletions cut 1 base from V and 9 bases from J, with 13 bases between. This CDR3 has 14 amino acids. The V gene's germline CDR1 is SGHDN and CDR2 FVKESK. CDR3 DNA sequence: TGTGCCAGCAGCCAAGGGACTACCACACCTGAGCAGTTCTTC. This gives the protein CASSQGTTTPEQFF.

The rearrangement uses TRBV5-4 and TRBJ2-1, with D unresolved. This CDR3 spans 14 amino acids. CDR1 and CDR2 (germline): SGHNT, YYREEE (reference sequence). The V end lost 0 bases, the J end lost 4 bases, and 8 bases lay between the germline ends. This CDR3 is CASSLVAEYNEQFF. The CDR3 coding sequence is TGTGCCAGCAGCTTGGTGGCCGAATACAATGAGCAGTTCTTC.

V and J are TRBV15 and TRBJ2-1, with 7 nucleotides matching TRBD1. The germline V gene encodes CDR1 LNHNV and CDR2 YYDKDF (reference sequence). The CDR3 spans 14 residues. The junction had 12 bases not matched to a gene; V was cut back by 8 bases and J by 8 bases. The CDR3 is CATGDRGPLDEQFF. The CDR3 DNA reads as TGTGCCACCGGGGACAGAGGTCCGTTAGATGAGCAGTTCTTC.

The V call is TRBV7-8, the J call TRBJ2-3, with 11 bases aligning to TRBD2. Trimming at V came to 7 bases and at J to 5 bases, leaving 8 bases not matched to a gene. The CDR3 length is 15 residues. Germline CDR1 SGHVS, CDR2 FQNEAQ. The CDR3 DNA reads as TGTGCCAGCACTTTTAGCGGGAGGGCCGGAGATACGCAGTATTTT. It encodes CASTFSGRAGDTQYF.